This T cell receptor beta chain was recovered during a study of CD8 T cells in ankylosing spondylitis. In its sample, this clonotype was seen a few times. Its antigen is currently unknown. From the 5' RACE reads, TCRdb called clonotypes with MiXCR, one entry per CDR3 protein. The sample includes under 130,000 distinct CDR3 sequences, less than 25% of them seen just once. CDR1 KGHDR and CDR2 SFDVKD come from the germline V gene. The junction had 11 bases not matched to a gene; V was cut back by 8 bases and J by 8 bases. This CDR3 is built from 15 residues. Study observations and caveats: Prior work had noted some motif variants in reactive arthritis blood and synovial fluid. Disease-linked clones had a CD8+ phenotype and relatively low frequency in peripheral blood. Reportedly, matched ankylosing spondylitis synovial fluid was significantly enriched for disease-linked clones. A motif in TCR beta, a set of several highly homologous variants, appeared characteristic of ankylosing spondylitis blood.

What was sequenced was synovial fluid, either unsorted or a sorted T cell fraction (not recorded which). V and J are TRBV24-1 and TRBJ2-1; 10 nucleotides line up with TRBD2. This TCR came from a male donor with ankylosing spondylitis. The CDR3 region is CATKPSGRDFDEQFF. The CDR3 region has the DNA TGTGCCACCAAGCCAAGCGGGAGGGATTTCGATGAGCAGTTCTTC.